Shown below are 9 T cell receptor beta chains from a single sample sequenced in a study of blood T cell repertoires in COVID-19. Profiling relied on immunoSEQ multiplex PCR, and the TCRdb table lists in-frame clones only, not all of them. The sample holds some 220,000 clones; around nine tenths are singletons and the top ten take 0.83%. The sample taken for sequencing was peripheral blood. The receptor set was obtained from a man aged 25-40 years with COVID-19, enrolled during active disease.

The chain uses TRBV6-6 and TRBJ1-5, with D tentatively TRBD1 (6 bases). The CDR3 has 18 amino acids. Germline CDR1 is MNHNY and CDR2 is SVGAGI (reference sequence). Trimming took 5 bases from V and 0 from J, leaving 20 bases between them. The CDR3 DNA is TGTGCCAGCAGTCAAAAGAAGGACAGTCCGTATAGCAATCAGCCCCAGCATTTT. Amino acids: CASSQKKDSPYSNQPQHF.

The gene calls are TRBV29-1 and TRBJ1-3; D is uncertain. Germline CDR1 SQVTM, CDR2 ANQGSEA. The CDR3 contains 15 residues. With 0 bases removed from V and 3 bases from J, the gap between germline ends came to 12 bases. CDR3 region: CSVEDQQRHGNTIYF. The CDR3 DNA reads TGCAGCGTTGAAGATCAGCAGCGGCATGGAAACACCATATATTTT.

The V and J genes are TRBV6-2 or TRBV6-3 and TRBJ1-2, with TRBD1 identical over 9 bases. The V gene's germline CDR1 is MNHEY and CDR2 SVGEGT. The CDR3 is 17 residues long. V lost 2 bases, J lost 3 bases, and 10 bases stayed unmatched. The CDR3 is CASSYGRETGGDYGYTF. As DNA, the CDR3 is TGTGCCAGCAGTTACGGGAGGGAGACAGGGGGTGACTATGGCTACACCTTC.

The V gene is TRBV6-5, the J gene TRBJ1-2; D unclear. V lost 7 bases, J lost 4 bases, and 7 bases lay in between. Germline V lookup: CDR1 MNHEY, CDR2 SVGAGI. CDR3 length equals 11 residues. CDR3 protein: CASISFYGYTF. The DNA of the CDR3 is TGTGCCAGCATCTCGTTCTATGGCTACACCTTC.

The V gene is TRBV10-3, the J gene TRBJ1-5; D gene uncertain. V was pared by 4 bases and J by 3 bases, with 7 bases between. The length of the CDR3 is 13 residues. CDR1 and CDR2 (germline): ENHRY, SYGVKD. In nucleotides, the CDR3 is TGTGCCATCAGTGGAGCCCCCAATCAGCCCCAGCATTTT. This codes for CAISGAPNQPQHF.

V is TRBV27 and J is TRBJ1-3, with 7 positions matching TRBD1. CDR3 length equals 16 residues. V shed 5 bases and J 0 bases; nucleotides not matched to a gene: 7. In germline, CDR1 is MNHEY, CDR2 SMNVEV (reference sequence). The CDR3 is CASSVDRSSSGNTIYF. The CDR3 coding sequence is TGTGCCAGCAGTGTGGACAGGTCCTCCTCTGGAAACACCATATATTTT.

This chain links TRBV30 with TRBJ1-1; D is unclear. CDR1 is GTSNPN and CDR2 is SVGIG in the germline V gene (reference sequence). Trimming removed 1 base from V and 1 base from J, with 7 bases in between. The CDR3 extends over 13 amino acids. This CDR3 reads CAWSGGWNTEAFF. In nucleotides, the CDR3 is TGTGCCTGGAGTGGCGGTTGGAACACTGAAGCTTTCTTT.

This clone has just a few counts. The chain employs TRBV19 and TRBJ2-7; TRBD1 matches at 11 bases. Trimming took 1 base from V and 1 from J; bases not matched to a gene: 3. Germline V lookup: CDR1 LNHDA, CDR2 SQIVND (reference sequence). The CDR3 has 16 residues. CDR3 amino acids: CASSIGGTGGSYEQYF. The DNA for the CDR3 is TGTGCCAGTAGTATAGGTGGGACAGGGGGATCCTACGAGCAGTACTTC.

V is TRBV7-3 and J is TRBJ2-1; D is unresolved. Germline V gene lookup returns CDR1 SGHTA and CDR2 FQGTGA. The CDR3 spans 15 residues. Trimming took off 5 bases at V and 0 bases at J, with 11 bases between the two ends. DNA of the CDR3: TGTGCCAGCAGCCTAGACGCAAACTCCTACAATGAGCAGTTCTTC. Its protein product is CASSLDANSYNEQFF.